This is a list of T cell receptor beta chains from one sample in a study of regulatory T cells in long-lasting Graves disease. TCRdb recomputed calls from the multiplex PCR reads with MiXCR, one row per CDR3 protein. The sample has a few hundred thousand distinct CDR3 sequences, approximately 15% seen once. The sample also formed part of further work on T cells in Graves' hyperthyroidism and ophthalmopathy.

Sequenced material: peripheral blood mononuclear cells (PBMCs), taken at new diagnosis, from a patient treated with antithyroid drugs. These receptors all come from a man between 40 and 49 years old with Graves disease. CDR3s include the opening cysteine and the closing phenylalanine or tryptophan. D genes are given only for firm matches. The size field is filled for only some rows; it gives once, few, many or a size class.

size: .
V: TRBV18
J: TRBJ2-4
D: .
length: 16
DNA: TGTGCCAGCTCACCACCGGGGGGTTACCTTAAAAACATTCAGTACTTC
CDR3: CASSPPGGYLKNIQYF

size: many
V: TRBV20-1
J: TRBJ2-3
D: TRBD2
length: 16
DNA: TGCAGTGCTAGAGACGATAGCGGGGGAGTCACAGATACGCAGTATTTT
CDR3: CSARDDSGGVTDTQYF

size: many
V: TRBV18
J: TRBJ2-2
D: .
length: 17
DNA: TGTGCCAGCTCACCAAATAGTCCAGGGGCGGACACCGGGGAGCTGTTTTTT
CDR3: CASSPNSPGADTGELFF

size: few
V: TRBV20-1
J: TRBJ2-1
D: .
length: 14
DNA: TGCAGTGCTAGAACCAATGTGAGGTACAATGAGCAGTTCTTC
CDR3: CSARTNVRYNEQFF

size: few
V: TRBV6-1
J: TRBJ2-7
D: .
length: 16
DNA: TGTGCCAGCATCGCCCCCGGGGGCATTTCGGGCTACGAGCAGTACTTC
CDR3: CASIAPGGISGYEQYF

size: many
V: TRBV2
J: TRBJ2-7
D: TRBD1
length: 14
DNA: TGTGCCAGCAGTGGAACAGGGGGCCTGAACGAGCAGTACTTC
CDR3: CASSGTGGLNEQYF

size: few
V: TRBV5-1
J: TRBJ2-2
D: .
length: 15
DNA: TGCGCCAGCAGCTTGGGGGTCTACCGGGGCGGGGAGCTGTTTTTT
CDR3: CASSLGVYRGGELFF

size: .
V: TRBV19
J: TRBJ1-1
D: .
length: 13
DNA: TGTGCCAGTAGTCCTTTCATGAACACTGAAGCTTTCTTT
CDR3: CASSPFMNTEAFF

size: many
V: TRBV28
J: TRBJ2-1
D: TRBD1
length: 13
DNA: TGTGCCAGCAGGAGGGGACAGGTCAATGAGCAGTTCTTC
CDR3: CASRRGQVNEQFF

size: many
V: TRBV5-1
J: TRBJ1-1
D: TRBD1
length: 14
DNA: TGCGCCAGCGGACAGGCACTTGGGGACACTGAAGCTTTCTTT
CDR3: CASGQALGDTEAFF

size: many
V: TRBV28
J: TRBJ1-1
D: .
length: 13
DNA: TGTGCCAGCAGCTGGGACACCAACACTGAAGCTTTCTTT
CDR3: CASSWDTNTEAFF

size: few
V: TRBV6-1
J: TRBJ2-2
D: .
length: 11
DNA: TGTGCCAGCAGCCAATACGGGGAGCTGTTTTTT
CDR3: CASSQYGELFF

size: .
V: TRBV3-1
J: TRBJ2-7
D: TRBD2
length: 15
DNA: TGTGCCAGCAGCTTTGAGGCCAGCGGGGGCTACGAGCAGTACTTC
CDR3: CASSFEASGGYEQYF

size: many
V: TRBV5-6
J: TRBJ2-3
D: TRBD1
length: 15
DNA: TGTGCCAGCAGCCCTGGACAGGGTGTCGCAGATACGCAGTATTTT
CDR3: CASSPGQGVADTQYF

size: many
V: TRBV7-3
J: TRBJ2-1
D: .
length: 13
DNA: TGTGCCAGCAGCTTAGCGCAGAATACTGAGCAGTTCTTC
CDR3: CASSLAQNTEQFF

size: .
V: TRBV11-3
J: TRBJ2-2
D: TRBD2
length: 16
DNA: TGTGCCAGCAGCTTCTTGCGGGGGGAAGAGGCCGGGGAGCTGTTTTTT
CDR3: CASSFLRGEEAGELFF

size: many
V: TRBV20-1
J: TRBJ2-3
D: TRBD1
length: 14
DNA: TGCAGTGCTATGACAGGGAAGAGCACAGATACGCAGTATTTT
CDR3: CSAMTGKSTDTQYF

size: .
V: TRBV4-2
J: TRBJ2-5
D: .
length: 15
DNA: TGTGCCAGCAGCCAAGTTTTGAGTTCGGGGGAGACCCAGTACTTC
CDR3: CASSQVLSSGETQYF

size: few
V: TRBV27
J: TRBJ1-4
D: .
length: 17
DNA: TGTGCCAGCAGTTTCCGGCGGACAGCTACAACTAATGAAAAACTGTTTTTT
CDR3: CASSFRRTATTNEKLFF

size: many
V: TRBV28
J: TRBJ2-7
D: .
length: 14
DNA: TGTGCCAGCAGTCCGCAGGGGGGGACGGACGAGCAGTACTTC
CDR3: CASSPQGGTDEQYF

size: .
V: TRBV10-1
J: TRBJ1-5
D: TRBD1
length: 14
DNA: TGCGCCAGCAGCGCAGGGGGTACTAATCAGCCCCAGCATTTT
CDR3: CASSAGGTNQPQHF

size: few
V: TRBV6-9
J: TRBJ2-1
D: TRBD1
length: 15
DNA: TGTGCCAGCAGTTACACTGGGACAGGGGAGAATGAGCAGTTCTTC
CDR3: CASSYTGTGENEQFF

size: many
V: TRBV15
J: TRBJ1-5
D: .
length: 15
DNA: TGTGCCACCAGCAGAGACAGGGCCGCGGGTCAGCCCCAGCATTTT
CDR3: CATSRDRAAGQPQHF

size: few
V: TRBV5-1
J: TRBJ2-5
D: .
length: 10
DNA: TGCGCCAGCAGCTTGGCCCCCCGATACTTC
CDR3: CASSLAPRYF

size: .
V: TRBV3-1
J: TRBJ2-5
D: .
length: 13
DNA: TGTGCCAGCAGCCTCCTGGGGTCAGAGACCCAGTACTTC
CDR3: CASSLLGSETQYF

size: many
V: TRBV4-2
J: TRBJ2-5
D: TRBD2
length: 15
DNA: TGTGCCAGCAGCCAAGGACTAGCGGGGGCAGAGACCCAGTACTTC
CDR3: CASSQGLAGAETQYF

size: many
V: TRBV28
J: TRBJ2-7
D: .
length: 15
DNA: TGTGCCAGCAGTTTATTGGGAAGGGACAACTACGAGCAGTACTTC
CDR3: CASSLLGRDNYEQYF

size: many
V: TRBV5-1
J: TRBJ1-5
D: .
length: 13
DNA: TGCGCCAGCAGACAGGACGCCAATCAGCCCCAGCATTTT
CDR3: CASRQDANQPQHF

size: many
V: TRBV20-1
J: TRBJ2-3
D: TRBD2
length: 15
DNA: TGCAGTGCTCCAGGGTTAGCGGGGACCACAGATACGCAGTATTTT
CDR3: CSAPGLAGTTDTQYF

size: .
V: TRBV12-3/TRBV12-4
J: TRBJ2-3
D: TRBD2
length: 15
DNA: TGTGCCAGCAGACTGAGCGGGGGGGCCCCAGATACGCAGTATTTT
CDR3: CASRLSGGAPDTQYF

size: few
V: TRBV27
J: TRBJ1-6
D: .
length: 13
DNA: TGTGCCAGCAGTTTGGAGACGAATTCACCCCTCCACTTT
CDR3: CASSLETNSPLHF

size: many
V: TRBV6-1
J: TRBJ2-3
D: TRBD2
length: 14
DNA: TGTGCCAGCAGTCGGGGGGTCGGCACAGATACGCAGTATTTT
CDR3: CASSRGVGTDTQYF

size: .
V: TRBV28
J: TRBJ1-4
D: .
length: 15
DNA: TGTGCCAGCAGCTCAAGGGGGGGGAAAAGTGAAAAACTGTTTTTT
CDR3: CASSSRGGKSEKLFF

size: few
V: TRBV5-4
J: TRBJ1-6
D: TRBD1
length: 16
DNA: TGTGCCAGCAGCTTGCGGCGCCAGGGGGTTATCTCACCCCTCCACTTT
CDR3: CASSLRRQGVISPLHF

size: many
V: TRBV4-2
J: TRBJ2-3
D: TRBD2
length: 15
DNA: TGTGCCAGCAGCCAAAGCGGGGGGGGGGCAGATACGCAGTATTTT
CDR3: CASSQSGGGADTQYF

size: few
V: TRBV6-1
J: TRBJ1-5
D: .
length: 19
DNA: TGTGCCAGCAGTGAAGGTTCATCTGGGGGGGGTGGAAGCAATCAGCCCCAGCATTTT
CDR3: CASSEGSSGGGGSNQPQHF

size: .
V: TRBV12-3/TRBV12-4
J: TRBJ1-1
D: .
length: 16
DNA: TGTGCCAGCAGTCCTGGAGAGCATCGTGGGAACACTGAAGCTTTCTTT
CDR3: CASSPGEHRGNTEAFF

size: many
V: TRBV5-5
J: TRBJ1-5
D: TRBD1
length: 16
DNA: TGTGCCAGCAGCGTCGACAGGGGGCTGTCCAATCAGCCCCAGCATTTT
CDR3: CASSVDRGLSNQPQHF

size: .
V: TRBV4-1
J: TRBJ2-1
D: TRBD2
length: 15
DNA: TGCGCCAGCAGCCGCTTCGGGACTAGGGATGCTGAGCAGTTCTTC
CDR3: CASSRFGTRDAEQFF

size: .
V: TRBV24-1
J: TRBJ1-2
D: .
length: 11
DNA: TGTGCCACCAGACAGGGATCTGGCTACACCTTC
CDR3: CATRQGSGYTF

size: .
V: TRBV6-1
J: TRBJ2-7
D: .
length: 13
DNA: TGTGCCAGCAGTGAAGTTTATACATACGAGCAGTACTTC
CDR3: CASSEVYTYEQYF

size: .
V: TRBV5-5
J: TRBJ2-3
D: .
length: 14
DNA: TGTGCCAGCAGCTCCCAGTCTAGCTCAGATACGCAGTATTTT
CDR3: CASSSQSSSDTQYF

size: many
V: TRBV2
J: TRBJ1-1
D: .
length: 13
DNA: TGTGCCAGCAGCGCTGACACGGGCACTGAAGCTTTCTTT
CDR3: CASSADTGTEAFF

size: many
V: TRBV10-3
J: TRBJ1-1
D: .
length: 15
DNA: TGTGCCATCAGTGCGAACGACCGTTTGAACACTGAAGCTTTCTTT
CDR3: CAISANDRLNTEAFF

size: .
V: TRBV6-2/TRBV6-3
J: TRBJ2-7
D: TRBD1
length: 15
DNA: TGTGCCAGCAGTGTTGGGACAGGGGGCGGATACGAGCAGTACTTC
CDR3: CASSVGTGGGYEQYF

size: few
V: TRBV5-6
J: TRBJ1-5
D: .
length: 15
DNA: TGTGCCAGCAGCCCGAGAGGGGGTCTGAATCAGCCCCAGCATTTT
CDR3: CASSPRGGLNQPQHF

size: few
V: TRBV7-9
J: TRBJ2-1
D: TRBD2
length: 15
DNA: TGTGCCAGCAGCCAAGGACTAGCGGGGGTGGATGAGCAGTTCTTC
CDR3: CASSQGLAGVDEQFF

size: .
V: TRBV12-3/TRBV12-4
J: TRBJ2-3
D: .
length: 15
DNA: TGTGCCAGCAGTTACGGCCTGGCTAGCACAGGTACGCAGTATTTT
CDR3: CASSYGLASTGTQYF

size: many
V: TRBV20-1
J: TRBJ1-1
D: .
length: 14
DNA: TGCAGTGCTAGAGATCACATGATGAACACTGAAGCTTTCTTT
CDR3: CSARDHMMNTEAFF

size: many
V: TRBV2
J: TRBJ2-2
D: TRBD1
length: 15
DNA: TGTGCCAGCAGGGGGACAGGCGCGAACACCGGGGAGCTGTTTTTT
CDR3: CASRGTGANTGELFF

size: many
V: TRBV4-3
J: TRBJ2-7
D: .
length: 16
DNA: TGCGCCAGCAGCCAAGATCGGTCCGGGGCTAGCTACGAGCAGTACTTC
CDR3: CASSQDRSGASYEQYF

size: many
V: TRBV6-1
J: TRBJ1-1
D: .
length: 14
DNA: TGTGCCAGCAGTGACCGGGGACTGAACACTGAAGCTTTCTTT
CDR3: CASSDRGLNTEAFF

size: many
V: TRBV20-1
J: TRBJ2-3
D: .
length: 14
DNA: TGCAGTGCTAGCTTGGCTAGCGACACAGATACGCAGTATTTT
CDR3: CSASLASDTDTQYF

size: few
V: TRBV28
J: TRBJ1-6
D: TRBD1
length: 15
DNA: TGTGCCAGCAGCCTCCAGGGGGGGGGGGGTTCACCCCTCCACTTT
CDR3: CASSLQGGGGSPLHF

size: many
V: TRBV6-1
J: TRBJ2-1
D: TRBD2
length: 15
DNA: TGTGCCAGCAGGGAACTAGCGGGGGGGGGCAATGAGCAGTTCTTC
CDR3: CASRELAGGGNEQFF

size: many
V: TRBV12-3/TRBV12-4
J: TRBJ1-2
D: .
length: 14
DNA: TGTGCCAGCAGTTTATCGGGACGTACTTATGGCTACACCTTC
CDR3: CASSLSGRTYGYTF

size: many
V: TRBV30
J: TRBJ2-1
D: TRBD2
length: 15
DNA: TGTGCCTGGAGCCCAGGGCGGGGGGTATACAATGAGCAGTTCTTC
CDR3: CAWSPGRGVYNEQFF